Listed here are 23 T cell receptor beta chains from one sample, sequenced in a study of blood T cells in healthy people across ages. Alongside a J-beta primer mix, a sample-barcoded 5' primer served in a second PCR lasting about 6 to 12 cycles. TCRdb independently ran MiXCR on the 5' RACE reads; one entry per CDR3 protein. The table lists approximately 760,000 distinct CDR3 sequences, approximately 25% of them singletons, with under 9.5% in the top ten. These data were also reused for a study on T cells of mothers and their children.

Sequencing used blood. The receptors originated from a boy aged 5-17 years in good health.

This clonotype was seen a handful of times. A much larger clone differs by one base, so this may be a read error. The chain combines TRBV7-2 with TRBJ2-1; D is uncertain. The V end lost 2 bases, the J end lost 7 bases, and 3 bases lay between the germline ends. The V gene's germline CDR1 is SGHTA and CDR2 FQGNSA. The CDR3 loop spans 11 amino acids. The CDR3 DNA sequence: TGTGCCAGCAGCTTATGGAATGAGCAGTTCTTC. It translates to CASSLWNEQFF. The whole variable domain, remainder taken from reference TRBV7-2 and TRBJ2-1, is GAGVSQSPSNKVTEKGKDVELRCDPISGHTALYWYRQSLGQGLEFLIYFQGNSAPDKSGLPSDRFSAERTGGSVSTLTIQRTQQEDSAVYLCASSLWNEQFFGPGTRLTVL.

In the case of this clonotype: An end of the junction does not agree with germline; a read error may underlie this. V usage is TRBV6-5 and J usage is TRBJ2-5, with D hard to call. The CDR3 totals 16 residues. Germline CDR1 and CDR2: MNHEY and SVGAGI. This CDR3 is CASSYGVVPPAETQYF. CDR3 coding DNA: TGTGCTAGCAGCTACGGAGTCGTTCCCCCGGCGGAGACCCAGTACTTC.

The chain couples TRBV29-1 to TRBJ2-5; tentative D call: TRBD1 (6 bases). The J call may be faulty, since TRBJ2-1 better matches the DNA end. The CDR3 is 14 residues long. The germline gives CDR1 SQVTM, CDR2 ANQGSEA. The CDR3 loop is CSVVGPRGANEQFF. The CDR3 DNA reads as TGCAGCGTTGTGGGGCCCAGGGGTGCCAATGAGCAGTTCTTC.

The chain combines TRBV27 with TRBJ2-1; D possibly corresponds to TRBD2 (6 bases). The CDR3 extends over 16 amino acids. Germline CDR1 reads MNHEY; CDR2 reads SMNVEV (reference sequence). V gave up 5 bases and J gave up 5 bases, with 19 bases separating them. CDR3 DNA: TGTGCCAGCAGTACTCCGGGACTCAACCACAACAATGAGCAGTTCTTC. It specifies CASSTPGLNHNNEQFF.

This clonotype was seen a handful of times. The chain has TRBV6-5 and TRBJ1-2; 7 bases line up with TRBD1. The CDR3 length is 14 residues. Looked up from germline, CDR1 is MNHEY and CDR2 is SVGAGI. Trimming cost V 6 bases and J 5 bases; bases outside gene matches: 9. The CDR3 loop reads CASSSGQSEYGYTF. The CDR3 DNA is TGTGCCAGCAGCTCGGGACAGAGTGAATATGGCTACACCTTC.

This clonotype was seen a few times. The chain joins TRBV7-9 to TRBJ2-1; D might be TRBD2 (5 bases). This CDR3 contains 15 residues. The V gene lost 5 bases and the J gene lost 2 bases, with 13 bases spanning the gap. Germline V gives CDR1 SEHNR, CDR2 FQNEAQ (reference sequence). The CDR3 DNA sequence: TGTGCCAGCAGCCCCGCGGGCGGCCCCTACAATGAGCAGTTCTTC. It translates to CASSPAGGPYNEQFF.

CDR3 coding DNA: TGCAGTGCCGTCGTCGCGGGAAGGGCAGATACGCAGTATTTT. Its protein product is CSAVVAGRADTQYF. The chain couples TRBV20-1 to TRBJ2-3; the D gene is possibly TRBD2 (6 bases). V lost 6 bases and J 4 bases, leaving 17 bases between the germline ends. Germline V gives CDR1 DFQATT, CDR2 SNEGSKA (reference sequence). The CDR3 contains 14 residues.

The chain uses TRBV25-1 and TRBJ2-3; TRBD2 agrees at 7 bases. The ends lost 8 bases at V and 9 bases at J; junction bases unmatched: 8. The germline V gene has CDR1 MGHDK and CDR2 SYGVNS. The CDR3 spans 12 residues. The CDR3 bases are TGTGCCAGCGCGGGGGATGGAGGGACGCAGTATTTT. This encodes CASAGDGGTQYF.

The chain recombines TRBV7-2 with TRBJ2-3, with TRBD2 matching 7 bases. From germline, CDR1 is SGHTA and CDR2 FQGNSA. V shed 5 bases, J shed 5 bases, and the junction held 7 bases outside the gene matches. The CDR3 contains 14 residues. CDR3 sequence (DNA): TGTGCCAGCAGCACTGGACTAGTCGGAGATACGCAGTATTTT. This translates into CASSTGLVGDTQYF.

This clonotype has ten or more counts. The chain has TRBV7-2 and TRBJ2-5, with 9 nucleotides matching TRBD1. This CDR3 spans 15 amino acids. V was clipped by 1 base and J by 4 bases; unmatched bases: 4. Germline CDR1 is SGHTA and CDR2 is FQGNSA. CDR3 sequence reads: CASSLGTGGTETQYF. The CDR3, as DNA: TGTGCCAGCAGCTTAGGTACAGGGGGCACAGAGACCCAGTACTTC.

Only one count was recorded for this clonotype. The chain recombines TRBV6-5 with TRBJ2-3; 9 nucleotides agree with TRBD1. The germline CDR1 and CDR2 sequences are MNHEY and SVGAGI. The CDR3 has 16 amino acids. The ends lost 3 bases at V and 7 bases at J; junction bases unmatched: 11. The CDR3 loop is CASSYRGQGERHTQYF. Written as DNA, the CDR3 is TGTGCCAGCAGTTATAGGGGACAGGGAGAAAGGCATACGCAGTATTTT.

The chain couples TRBV5-1 to TRBJ2-4, with 8 bases fitting TRBD2. V trimming: 1 base; J trimming: 7 bases; junction bases outside the gene matches: 7. Germline lookup yields CDR1 SGHRS and CDR2 YFSETQ. The CDR3 sequence is 15 residues long. In DNA form, the CDR3 reads TGCGCCAGCAGCTTGTTGTCACAGCGGGGGAACATTCAGTACTTC. It specifies CASSLLSQRGNIQYF.

The CDR3 is CASSPGTPVGGYTF. The CDR3 DNA reads TGTGCCAGCTCACCAGGGACCCCGGTTGGTGGCTACACCTTC. This chain joins TRBV18 and TRBJ1-2; D perhaps matches TRBD1 (5 bases). The CDR3 sequence is 14 residues long. CDR1 KGHSH and CDR2 LQKENI come from the germline V gene. V was clipped by 2 bases and J by 7 bases, with 14 bases between them.

The J gene is TRBJ2-3, the V gene TRBV29-1, with D hard to call. V lost 6 bases and J lost 4, with 14 bases in between. This CDR3 is built from 13 residues. Germline CDR1 and CDR2: SQVTM and ANQGSEA. The CDR3 region has the DNA TGCAGCGTACGATTTGGAGTCGCAGATACGCAGTATTTT. It is translated as CSVRFGVADTQYF.

In its sample, this clonotype was seen a few times. This chain uses TRBV20-1 with TRBJ1-2, with no clear D. V was shortened by 5 bases and J by 4 bases, with 8 bases between the two germline ends. The germline gives CDR1 DFQATT, CDR2 SNEGSKA (reference sequence). The CDR3 covers 11 residues. The CDR3 here is CSAGDTYGYTF. The CDR3 region has the DNA TGCAGTGCTGGCGACACCTATGGCTACACCTTC.

The chain couples TRBV7-2 to TRBJ1-6; a weak D match, TRBD1 (5 bases). The CDR3 loop spans 15 amino acids. Germline V gene sequence: CDR1 SGHTA, CDR2 FQGNSA. V was trimmed by 5 bases and J by 5 bases, leaving 13 bases between them. The CDR3 is CASSPGPANNSPLHF. In DNA form, the CDR3 reads TGTGCCAGCAGCCCGGGGCCAGCGAATAATTCACCCCTCCACTTT.

In its sample, this clonotype was seen a few times. The genes are TRBV6-1 and TRBJ2-5; no firm D call. Matching the DNA end better, TRBJ2-7 makes the J call doubtful. The CDR3 length is 13 residues. Per germline, CDR1 MNHNS and CDR2 SASEGT. The chain's CDR3 is CASTRGATYEQYF. The CDR3 region has the DNA TGTGCCAGCACTCGAGGAGCAACCTACGAGCAGTACTTC.

This clonotype came up a few times. This chain joins TRBV19 and TRBJ2-5; D perhaps matches TRBD1 (6 bases). Trimming took 5 bases from V and 5 from J, leaving 21 bases between them. Germline CDR1 and CDR2: LNHDA and SQIVND (reference sequence). CDR3 size: 16 residues. The CDR3 is CASSPRTDRGEETQYF. The CDR3 coding sequence is TGTGCCAGTAGTCCACGGACAGACCGAGGCGAGGAGACCCAGTACTTC. Based on the CDR3 plus reference TRBV19 and TRBJ2-5, the full variable domain is DGGITQSPKYLFRKEGQNVTLSCEQNLNHDAMYWYRQDPGQGLRLIYYSQIVNDFQKGDIAEGYSVSREKKESFPLTVTSAQKNPTAFYLCASSPRTDRGEETQYFGPGTRLLVL.

This clonotype was observed a handful of times. V gene TRBV7-9 combines with J gene TRBJ1-2; D remains ambiguous. CDR3 length: 15 amino acids. V lost 0 bases and J lost 3, with 11 bases in between. Per the germline V gene, CDR1 is SEHNR and CDR2 is FQNEAQ (reference sequence). The CDR3 reads CASSLALAEDYGYTF. The DNA for the CDR3 is TGTGCCAGCAGCTTAGCGTTGGCGGAGGACTATGGCTACACCTTC.

V is TRBV27 and J is TRBJ2-3; 11 bases align to TRBD2. The CDR3 totals 16 residues. Losses at the gene ends were 3 bases for V and 5 bases for J; bases not matched to a gene: 7. Germline values: CDR1 MNHEY, CDR2 SMNVEV (reference sequence). The chain's CDR3 is CASSFSGRAGGDTQYF. The DNA for the CDR3 is TGTGCCAGCAGTTTTAGCGGGAGGGCCGGTGGAGATACGCAGTATTTT.

This clonotype was counted many times. This chain joins TRBV12-3 or TRBV12-4 and TRBJ2-6; the D gene is possibly TRBD2 (5 bases). V was cut by 6 bases and J by 2 bases, with 11 bases left in between. This CDR3 is 15 amino acids long. In DNA form, the CDR3 reads TGTGCCAGCAGCTTCGGAGGAACTGGGGCCAACGTCCTGACTTTC. It yields the protein CASSFGGTGANVLTF.

The V call is TRBV6-5, the J call TRBJ1-1; 8 bases align to TRBD1. The CDR3 has 15 amino acids. Germline V gene lookup returns CDR1 MNHEY and CDR2 SVGAGI. Trimming at V came to 5 bases and at J to 1 base, leaving 6 bases not matched to a gene. This CDR3 is CASSTQGQGNTEAFF. CDR3 DNA sequence: TGTGCCAGCAGTACCCAAGGACAGGGGAACACTGAAGCTTTCTTT.

The chain recombines TRBV7-2 with TRBJ1-2, with D hard to call. CDR3 length equals 13 residues. Germline V gene lookup returns CDR1 SGHTA and CDR2 FQGNSA. Trimming left V 8 bases short and J 0 bases short, with 10 bases between. CDR3 in DNA: TGTGCCAGCGGTGACGGTCCTAACTATGGCTACACCTTC. This translates into CASGDGPNYGYTF.